This T cell receptor (beta chain) was captured in a study of early T cells in non-severe SARS-CoV-2 infection. Germline lookup yields CDR1 SNHLY and CDR2 FYNNEI. This CDR3 is built from 17 residues. Trimming at V came to 1 base and at J to 12 bases, leaving 19 bases not matched to a gene. Individual cDNA molecules were tagged with unique molecular identifiers. TCRdb redid the calling of the 5' RACE reads with MiXCR, one entry per CDR3 protein. This sample yields tens of thousands of distinct CDR3 sequences, of which around 10% are seen a single time; just under 3% belongs to the top ten. This clonotype was detected only a few times.

This sequence originates from an adult who was a healthcare worker with PCR-confirmed SARS-CoV-2 infection or an uninfected control (not recorded which). The V and J genes are TRBV2 and TRBJ2-3; TRBD1 agrees at 7 bases. The sample here was whole blood, taken at baseline. The CDR3 loop is CASSEGSPVGTVRHQYF. As DNA, the CDR3 is TGTGCCAGCAGTGAAGGAAGCCCAGTTGGGACAGTCAGACACCAGTATTTT.